Given below is one T cell receptor (beta chain) in context. V shed 5 bases and J 5 bases; nucleotides not matched to a gene: 7. CDR3 length equals 14 residues. Germline V lookup: CDR1 SGHAT, CDR2 FQDESV (reference sequence). This sample was taken from a study of OX40 agonist ivuxolimab in advanced cancers. Profiling relied on immunoSEQ multiplex PCR, and the TCRdb table lists in-frame clones only, not all of them. There are tens of thousands of clones in the sample; approximately 83% occur only once, and roughly 13% lies in the top ten. The rearrangement uses TRBV11-1 and TRBJ2-7; 9 bases agree with TRBD2. The receptor was derived from an adult with an advanced solid tumor such as melanoma, head and neck, liver or kidney cancer. The sequenced sample was CD4+ or CD8+ T cells sorted from blood, obtained in a trial of the OX40 agonist ivuxolimab. CDR3 in amino acids: CASSKAGGPNEQYF. In DNA, the CDR3 is TGTGCCAGCAGCAAGGCGGGAGGGCCGAACGAGCAGTACTTC.